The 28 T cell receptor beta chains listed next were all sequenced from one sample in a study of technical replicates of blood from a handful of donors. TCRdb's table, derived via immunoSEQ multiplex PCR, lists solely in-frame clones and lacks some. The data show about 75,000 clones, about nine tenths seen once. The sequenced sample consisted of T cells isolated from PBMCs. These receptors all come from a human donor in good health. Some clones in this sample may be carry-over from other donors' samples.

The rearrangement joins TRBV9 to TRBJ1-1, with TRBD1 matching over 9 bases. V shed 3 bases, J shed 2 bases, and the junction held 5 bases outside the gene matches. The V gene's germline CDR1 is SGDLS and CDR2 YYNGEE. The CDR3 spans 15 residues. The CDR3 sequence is CASSEEDRGNTEAFF. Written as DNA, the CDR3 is TGTGCCAGCAGCGAGGAGGACAGGGGAAACACTGAAGCTTTCTTT.

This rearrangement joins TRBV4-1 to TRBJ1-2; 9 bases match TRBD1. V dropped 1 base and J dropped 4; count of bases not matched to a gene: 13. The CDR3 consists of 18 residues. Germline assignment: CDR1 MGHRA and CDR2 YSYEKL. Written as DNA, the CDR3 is TGCGCCAGCAGCCAAGGTGGGACAGGGCCATCTGGGAGCTATGGCTACACCTTC. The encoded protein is CASSQGGTGPSGSYGYTF.

The CDR3 DNA reads as TGTGCCAGCTCACCATTCTCCCGGGACTTTAGCACAGATACGCAGTATTTT. It encodes CASSPFSRDFSTDTQYF. The chain is built from TRBV18 and TRBJ2-3; D perhaps matches TRBD2 (6 bases). The V and J ends lost 2 bases and 0 bases respectively, with 15 bases between them. The CDR3 has 17 residues. CDR1 and CDR2 from the germline V gene are KGHSH and LQKENI. Full variable domain (missing parts from reference TRBV18 and TRBJ2-3): NAGVMQNPRHLVRRRGQEARLRCSPMKGHSHVYWYRQLPEEGLKFMVYLQKENIIDESGMPKERFSAEFPKEGPSILRIQQVVRGDSAAYFCASSPFSRDFSTDTQYFGPGTRLTVL.

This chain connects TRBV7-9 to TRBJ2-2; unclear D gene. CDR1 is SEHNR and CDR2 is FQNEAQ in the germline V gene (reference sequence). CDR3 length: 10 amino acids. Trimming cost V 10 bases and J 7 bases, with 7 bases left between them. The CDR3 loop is CATFYGELFF. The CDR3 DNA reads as TGTGCCACTTTTTACGGGGAGCTGTTTTTT.

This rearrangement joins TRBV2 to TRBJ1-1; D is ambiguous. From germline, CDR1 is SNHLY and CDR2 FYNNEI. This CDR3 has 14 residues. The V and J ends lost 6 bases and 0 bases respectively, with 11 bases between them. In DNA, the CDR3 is TGTGCCAGCAGCTACTTACAGATGAACACTGAAGCTTTCTTT. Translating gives CASSYLQMNTEAFF. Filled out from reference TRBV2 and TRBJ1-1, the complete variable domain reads EPEVTQTPSHQVTQMGQEVILRCVPISNHLYFYWYRQILGQKVEFLVSFYNNEISEKSEIFDDQFSVERPDGSNFTLKIRSTKLEDSAMYFCASSYLQMNTEAFFGQGTRLTVV.

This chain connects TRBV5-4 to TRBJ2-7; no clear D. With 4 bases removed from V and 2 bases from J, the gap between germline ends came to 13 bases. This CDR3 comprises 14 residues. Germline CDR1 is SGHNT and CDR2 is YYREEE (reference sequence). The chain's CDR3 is CASSPRSDAYEQYF. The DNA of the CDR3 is TGTGCCAGCAGCCCAAGGAGCGACGCCTACGAGCAGTACTTC.

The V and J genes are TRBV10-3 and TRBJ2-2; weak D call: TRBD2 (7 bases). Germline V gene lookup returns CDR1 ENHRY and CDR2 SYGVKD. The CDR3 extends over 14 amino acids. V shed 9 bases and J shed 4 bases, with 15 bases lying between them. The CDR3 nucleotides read TGTGCCATAGGGGGGGGCGGCCGCACCGGGGAGCTGTTTTTT. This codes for CAIGGGGRTGELFF.

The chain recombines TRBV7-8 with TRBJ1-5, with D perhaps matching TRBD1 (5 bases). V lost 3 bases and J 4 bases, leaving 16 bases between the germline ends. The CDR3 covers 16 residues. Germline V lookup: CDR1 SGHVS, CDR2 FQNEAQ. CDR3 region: CASSLLSGLTNQPQHF. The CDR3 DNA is TGTGCCAGCAGCTTGTTGTCGGGACTGACAAATCAGCCCCAGCATTTT. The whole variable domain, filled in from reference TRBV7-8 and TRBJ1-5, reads GAGVSQSPRYKVAKRGQDVALRCDPISGHVSLFWYQQALGQGPEFLTYFQNEAQLDKSGLPSDRFFAERPEGSVSTLKIQRTQQEDSAVYLCASSLLSGLTNQPQHFGDGTRLSIL.

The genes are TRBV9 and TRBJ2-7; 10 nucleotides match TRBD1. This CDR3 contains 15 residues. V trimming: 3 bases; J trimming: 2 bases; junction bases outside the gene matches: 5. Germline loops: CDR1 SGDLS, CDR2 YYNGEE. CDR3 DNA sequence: TGTGCCAGCAGCGCAGGGACAGGGGCTCCCTACGAGCAGTACTTC. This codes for CASSAGTGAPYEQYF.

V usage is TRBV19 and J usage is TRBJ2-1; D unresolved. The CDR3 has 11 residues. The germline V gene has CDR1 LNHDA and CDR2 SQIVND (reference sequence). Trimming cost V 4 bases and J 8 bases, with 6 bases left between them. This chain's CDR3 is CASSTQDEQFF. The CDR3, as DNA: TGTGCCAGTAGTACCCAGGATGAGCAGTTCTTC.

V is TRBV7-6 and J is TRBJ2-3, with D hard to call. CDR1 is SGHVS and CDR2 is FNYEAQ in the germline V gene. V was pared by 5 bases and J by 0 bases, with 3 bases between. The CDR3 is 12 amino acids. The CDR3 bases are TGTGCCAGCAGCCAGAGCACAGATACGCAGTATTTT. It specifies CASSQSTDTQYF.

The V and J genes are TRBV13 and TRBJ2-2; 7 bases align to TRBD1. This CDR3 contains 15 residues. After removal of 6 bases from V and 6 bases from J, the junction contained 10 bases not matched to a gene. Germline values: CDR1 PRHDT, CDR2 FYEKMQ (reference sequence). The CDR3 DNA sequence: TGTGCCAGCAGATTCGACAGGGCGGGTTCCGGGGAGCTGTTTTTT. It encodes CASRFDRAGSGELFF.

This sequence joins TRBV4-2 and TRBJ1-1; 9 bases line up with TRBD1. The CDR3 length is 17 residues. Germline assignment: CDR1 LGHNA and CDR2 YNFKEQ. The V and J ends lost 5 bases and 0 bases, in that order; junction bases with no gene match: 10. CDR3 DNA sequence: TGTGCCAGCAGCATACGACAGGGGGGATTTATGAACACTGAAGCTTTCTTT. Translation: CASSIRQGGFMNTEAFF.

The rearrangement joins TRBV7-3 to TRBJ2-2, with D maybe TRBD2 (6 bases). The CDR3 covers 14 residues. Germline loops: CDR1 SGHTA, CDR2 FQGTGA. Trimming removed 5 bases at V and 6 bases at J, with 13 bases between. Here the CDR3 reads CASSPVLAAGELFF. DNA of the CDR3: TGTGCCAGCAGCCCCGTACTAGCCGCCGGGGAGCTGTTTTTT.

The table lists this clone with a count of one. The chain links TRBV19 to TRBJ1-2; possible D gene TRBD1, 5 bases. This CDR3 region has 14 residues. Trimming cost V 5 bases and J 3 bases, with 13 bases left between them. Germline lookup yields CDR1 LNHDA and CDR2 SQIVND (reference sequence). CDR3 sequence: CASSATDRYYGYTF. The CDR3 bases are TGTGCCAGTAGTGCAACAGACAGATACTATGGCTACACCTTC.

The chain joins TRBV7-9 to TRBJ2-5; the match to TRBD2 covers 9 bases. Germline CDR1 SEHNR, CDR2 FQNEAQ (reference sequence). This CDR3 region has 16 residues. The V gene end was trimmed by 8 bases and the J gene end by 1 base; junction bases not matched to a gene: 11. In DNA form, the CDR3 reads TGTGCCAGCGGCCAAAAACCGGGACTAGCCCAAGAGACCCAGTACTTC. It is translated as CASGQKPGLAQETQYF.

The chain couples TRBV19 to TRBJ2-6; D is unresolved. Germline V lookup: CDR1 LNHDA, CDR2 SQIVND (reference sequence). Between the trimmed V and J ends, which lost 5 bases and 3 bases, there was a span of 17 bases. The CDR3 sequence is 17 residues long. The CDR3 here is CASSLVGSRIGANVLTF. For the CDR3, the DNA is TGTGCCAGTAGTTTGGTTGGGTCTAGAATTGGGGCCAACGTCCTGACTTTC.

The CDR3 nucleotides read TGCGCCAGCAGCCAAGATAACCCCGGGACAGTATACAATGAGCAGTTCTTC. Protein: CASSQDNPGTVYNEQFF. This chain joins TRBV4-1 and TRBJ2-1; 7 nucleotides agree with TRBD1. The germline V gene has CDR1 MGHRA and CDR2 YSYEKL. With V trimmed by 0 bases and J by 4 bases, 9 bases remained unmatched. This CDR3 is built from 17 residues.

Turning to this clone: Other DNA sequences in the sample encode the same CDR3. CDR3 sequence (DNA): TGCGCCAGCAGCCAAGGGCAGGGGGACTACGAGCAGTACTTC. It codes for CASSQGQGDYEQYF. This sequence joins TRBV4-1 and TRBJ2-7; TRBD1 matches at 7 bases. The CDR3 consists of 14 residues. Trimming took 1 base from V and 3 from J; bases not matched to a gene: 3. Looked up from germline, CDR1 is MGHRA and CDR2 is YSYEKL.

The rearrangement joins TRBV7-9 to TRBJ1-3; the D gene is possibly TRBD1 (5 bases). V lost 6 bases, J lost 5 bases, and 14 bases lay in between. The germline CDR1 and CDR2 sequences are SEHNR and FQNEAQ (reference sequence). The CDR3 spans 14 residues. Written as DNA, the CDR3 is TGTGCCAGCAGTACAGCGGGGGAACGAAACACCATATATTTT. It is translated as CASSTAGERNTIYF.

CDR3 sequence: CASSPARTGWPQHF. CDR3 sequence (DNA): TGTGCCAGCTCACCCGCCCGGACTGGGTGGCCCCAGCATTTT. The rearrangement uses TRBV18 and TRBJ1-5, with D unresolved. The CDR3 contains 14 residues. CDR1 is KGHSH, CDR2 LQKENI, per germline. The V and J ends lost 3 bases and 9 bases respectively, with 15 bases between them.

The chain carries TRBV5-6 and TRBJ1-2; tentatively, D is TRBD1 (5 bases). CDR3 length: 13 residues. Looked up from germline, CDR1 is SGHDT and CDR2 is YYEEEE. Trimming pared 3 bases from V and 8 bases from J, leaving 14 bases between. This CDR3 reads CASSSQDRVGYTF. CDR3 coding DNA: TGTGCCAGCAGCTCACAGGACCGTGTCGGCTACACCTTC.

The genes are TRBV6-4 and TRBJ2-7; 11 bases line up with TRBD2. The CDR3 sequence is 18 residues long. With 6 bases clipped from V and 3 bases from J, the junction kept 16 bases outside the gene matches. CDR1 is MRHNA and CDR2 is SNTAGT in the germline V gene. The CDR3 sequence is CASRLIAGGPLPCYEQYF. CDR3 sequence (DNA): TGTGCCAGCAGACTAATAGCGGGAGGGCCCCTACCCTGCTACGAGCAGTACTTC.

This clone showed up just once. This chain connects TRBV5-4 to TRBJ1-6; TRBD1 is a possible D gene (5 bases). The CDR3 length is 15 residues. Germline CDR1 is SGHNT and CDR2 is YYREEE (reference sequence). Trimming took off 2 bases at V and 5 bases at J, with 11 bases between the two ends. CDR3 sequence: CASSFGGSDNSPLHF. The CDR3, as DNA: TGTGCCAGCAGCTTCGGGGGAAGTGATAATTCACCCCTCCACTTT.

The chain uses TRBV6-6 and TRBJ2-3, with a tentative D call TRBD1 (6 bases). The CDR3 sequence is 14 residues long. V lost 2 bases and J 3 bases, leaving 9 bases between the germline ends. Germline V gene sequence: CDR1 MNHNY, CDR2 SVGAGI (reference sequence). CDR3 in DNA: TGTGCCAGCAGTTACGGGGGCGGAACAGATACGCAGTATTTT. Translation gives CASSYGGGTDTQYF.

The CDR3 coding sequence is TGTGCCTGCGATAAGGGGGCCGTCTATGGCTACACCTTC. Residues: CACDKGAVYGYTF. The chain uses TRBV30 and TRBJ1-2, with 7 bases identical to TRBD1. Germline CDR1 and CDR2: GTSNPN and SVGIG (reference sequence). V trimming: 6 bases; J trimming: 4 bases; junction bases outside the gene matches: 8. This CDR3 is built from 13 residues. The full variable domain, rest sourced from reference TRBV30 and TRBJ1-2, is SQTIHQWPATLVQPVGSPLSLECTVEGTSNPNLYWYRQAAGRGLQLLFYSVGIGQISSEVPQNLSASRPQDRQFILSSKKLLLSDSGFYLCACDKGAVYGYTFGSGTRLTVV.

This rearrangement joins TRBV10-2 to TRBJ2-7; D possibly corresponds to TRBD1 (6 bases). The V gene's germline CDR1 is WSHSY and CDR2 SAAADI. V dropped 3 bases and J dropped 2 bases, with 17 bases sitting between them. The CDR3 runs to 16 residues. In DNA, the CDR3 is TGCGCCAGCAGTGAACCTACCACAGGGCCCGCCTACGAGCAGTACTTC. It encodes CASSEPTTGPAYEQYF.

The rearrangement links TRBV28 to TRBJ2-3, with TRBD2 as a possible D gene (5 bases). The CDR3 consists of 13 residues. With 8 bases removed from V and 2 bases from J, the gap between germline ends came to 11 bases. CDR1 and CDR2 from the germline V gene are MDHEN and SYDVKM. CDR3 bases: TGTGCCAGCTTCGAGGGCCTCACAGATACGCAGTATTTT. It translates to CASFEGLTDTQYF.